The following is a T cell receptor beta chain sequence with its context. Sample-barcoded 5' priming and a J-beta primer mix drove a second PCR of about 7 to 11 cycles. Each CDR3 protein is one row after TCRdb ran MiXCR on the 5' RACE reads. Of approximately 900,000 distinct CDR3 sequences listed, about 27% are singletons. The trim removed 4 bases at V and 2 bases at J, leaving 11 bases unmatched. Germline lookup yields CDR1 LGHDT and CDR2 YNNKEL (reference sequence). This CDR3 is 17 amino acids long. These data originate in a study of blood T cells in healthy people across ages. These data were also reused for a study on T cells of mothers and their children.

This chain links TRBV3-1 with TRBJ2-7, with TRBD2 matching over 10 bases. Sequences were obtained from blood. This receptor was identified in a woman aged 40 to 50 in good health. The chain's CDR3 is CASSPVSTSGSPYEQYF. In nucleotides, the CDR3 is TGTGCCAGCAGCCCCGTCTCGACTAGCGGGTCCCCCTACGAGCAGTACTTC.